This T cell receptor (beta chain) was identified in a study of beta chain features in type 1 diabetes. Study results and limitations: Patients with Type 1 diabetes showed moderately but significantly shorter TCRB CDR3s in all four CD4+ subsets.

Only one heparinised blood draw was taken per donor, and its volume averaged about 120 mL. A CD45RO/CCR7/CD25/CD127/CD95/CD27 panel sorted naive, central memory, regulatory and stem cell-like memory CD4+ cells. Sorting gave populations that all exceeded 98% purity. This clone was observed a few times. Its cognate antigen is unknown. The authors reverse transcribed all of the isolated RNA, so sequencing captured expressed TCRB transcripts. Libraries were prepared by immunoSEQ multiplex PCR; TCRdb keeps only in-frame clonotypes and omits some of them. Among a few hundred thousand clones listed, about 15% were seen once. Germline assignment: CDR1 MNHEY and CDR2 SVGAGI. CDR3 size: 15 residues. V was clipped by 5 bases and J by 0 bases, with 11 bases between them.

This sequence originates from a young man in good health. The gene calls are TRBV6-5 and TRBJ2-1; D is ambiguous. Input material: central memory CD4+ T cells from blood. CDR3 sequence reads: CASSATGGSYNEQFF. In DNA, the CDR3 is TGTGCCAGCAGTGCCACCGGCGGCTCCTACAATGAGCAGTTCTTC.